This entry describes one T cell receptor (beta chain). Its antigen is unknown. The PCR made use of 60 Vbeta and 13 Jbeta primers. Sequencing used immunoSEQ multiplex PCR; TCRdb keeps in-frame clones, though not all of them. The sample is made up of about 39,000 clones, and the top ten hold approximately 2.9% of it. This record belongs to a study of cytomegalovirus exposure and HLA in healthy donors. Looking at the study overall: An earlier analysis found some 100 million unique TCR beta sequences from around 180 million T cells. Study-wide findings and caveats: In an earlier analysis, about 90% or about 30%: the productive usage of most TCR beta V segments. Several of the most significant clusters appeared, in a later analysis, to be linked to common viral pathogens.

Germline lookup yields CDR1 SGHNT and CDR2 YYREEE (reference sequence). The CDR3 contains 15 residues. V lost 2 bases to trimming and J lost 3 bases, with 14 bases between them. The chain uses TRBV5-4 and TRBJ2-5; D perhaps matches TRBD2 (6 bases). The sequencing sample was made of PBMCs. This clonotype was sampled from a woman in her twenties or thirties in good health and CMV-seropositive. CDR3 residues: CASSLGGASEETQYF. The DNA of the CDR3 is TGTGCCAGCAGCTTAGGCGGGGCCAGCGAAGAGACCCAGTACTTC.